The 21 T cell receptor beta chains presented below share a single source sample, sequenced in a study of cytomegalovirus exposure and HLA in healthy donors. PCR involved 60 Vbeta and 13 Jbeta primers. Here immunoSEQ multiplex PCR was the method, and the copy in TCRdb shows in-frame clones only, minus some. This table has some 160,000 clones, roughly four fifths appearing once. Sequencing used PBMCs. Receptor source: a male donor in good health and CMV-seropositive.

The J gene is TRBJ1-3, the V gene TRBV6-6; D is ambiguous. The CDR3 is 16 amino acids. Per the germline V gene, CDR1 is MNHNY and CDR2 is SVGAGI (reference sequence). Trimming cost V 8 bases and J 0 bases, with 17 bases left between them. Written as DNA, the CDR3 is TGTGCCAGCTCTCGGGGTCCAGTATCCTCTGGAAACACCATATATTTT. Translated: CASSRGPVSSGNTIYF.

In this sample, this clone turned up once. This chain uses TRBV30 with TRBJ2-7; D is possibly TRBD2 (6 bases). The CDR3 spans 13 residues. Per germline, CDR1 GTSNPN and CDR2 SVGIG (reference sequence). V was pared by 1 base and J by 0 bases, with 7 bases between. The CDR3 is CAWSGGVSYEQYF. Written as DNA, the CDR3 is TGTGCCTGGAGTGGGGGGGTCTCCTACGAGCAGTACTTC.

Of note for this clone: Germline is not matched at one junction end, which may reflect a read error. This sequence joins TRBV7-9 and TRBJ2-7, with 9 bases lining up with TRBD2. The CDR3 spans 14 residues. Germline CDR1 is SEHNR and CDR2 is FQNEAQ (reference sequence). The CDR3 nucleotides read TGTGCCAGCAGCTTCGGGACTAGCTCCCACGAGCAGTACTTC. It encodes CASSFGTSSHEQYF.

This chain's CDR3 is CASSWRGAGELFF. In nucleotides, the CDR3 is TGTGCCAGCAGCTGGAGGGGCGCCGGGGAGCTGTTTTTT. The rearrangement joins TRBV5-4 to TRBJ2-2; TRBD2 might be the D (6 bases). The CDR3 runs to 13 residues. CDR1 and CDR2 (germline): SGHNT, YYREEE (reference sequence). V gave up 3 bases and J gave up 6 bases, with 9 bases separating them.

V gene TRBV28 combines with J gene TRBJ1-1, with D perhaps TRBD1 (6 bases). The CDR3 contains 12 residues. V lost 5 bases and J 4 bases, leaving 8 bases between the germline ends. Germline V CDR1 and CDR2: MDHEN, SYDVKM. In DNA form, the CDR3 reads TGTGCCAGCAGTAAAGGGGGCACTGAAGCTTTCTTT. Encoded protein: CASSKGGTEAFF.

Here the CDR3 DNA reads TGTGCCTGGAGTGTAGGCAGGGGCACAGATACGCAGTATTTT. It specifies CAWSVGRGTDTQYF. The V and J genes are TRBV30 and TRBJ2-3, with D perhaps TRBD1 (5 bases). Per germline, CDR1 GTSNPN and CDR2 SVGIG (reference sequence). With 0 bases removed from V and 1 base from J, the gap between germline ends came to 8 bases. This CDR3 spans 14 amino acids.

Worth noting for this clone: Given the absence of the conserved phenylalanine or tryptophan at the CDR3 end, a read error is likely. The DNA is left out, because the CDR3 cannot be placed on it with certainty; the CDR3 is given as TCRdb lists it. The chain combines TRBV9 with TRBJ1-3; the D call of TRBD1 is as the table states it, not checked on the DNA. Ends included, the CDR3 has 11 residues. Germline lookup yields CDR1 SGDLS and CDR2 YYNGEE. CDR3 in amino acids: CASSAQKGQGL.

V is TRBV11-2 and J is TRBJ1-1, with a possible D match to TRBD1 (5 bases). The ends were cut back, 6 bases at V and 0 bases at J, with 8 bases in the middle. The CDR3 totals 13 residues. CDR1 SGHAT and CDR2 FQNNGV come from the germline V gene. The CDR3, as DNA: TGTGCCAGCAGTTCAGGGCTGAACACTGAAGCTTTCTTT. Protein sequence: CASSSGLNTEAFF.

The rearrangement uses TRBV12-5 and TRBJ2-5, with 9 nucleotides matching TRBD1. Germline lookup yields CDR1 LGHNT and CDR2 FRNRAP. The junction had 11 bases not matched to a gene; V was cut back by 7 bases and J by 2 bases. This CDR3 is 16 amino acids long. CDR3 in amino acids: CASAPKQGAVQETQYF. CDR3 nucleotides: TGTGCTAGTGCCCCTAAACAGGGGGCGGTGCAAGAGACCCAGTACTTC.

This clone was counted a few times. V gene TRBV7-6 combines with J gene TRBJ1-3; 7 nucleotides align to TRBD1. CDR1 is SGHVS, CDR2 FNYEAQ, per germline. Germline trimming cut 1 base from V and 0 bases from J; bases unmatched to any gene: 12. This CDR3 comprises 19 residues. CDR3 sequence (DNA): TGTGCCAGCAGCTTAGATGGAGTGATCAGGGGGAACTCTGGAAACACCATATATTTT. As protein: CASSLDGVIRGNSGNTIYF. Together with reference TRBV7-6 and TRBJ1-3, the CDR3 gives the full variable domain: GAGVSQSPRYKVTKRGQDVALRCDPISGHVSLYWYRQALGQGPEFLTYFNYEAQQDKSGLPNDRFSAERPEGSISTLTIQRTEQRDSAMYRCASSLDGVIRGNSGNTIYFGEGSWLTVV.

The chain has TRBV9 and TRBJ2-2; D not certain. The V gene's germline CDR1 is SGDLS and CDR2 YYNGEE. The V end was cut by 0 bases, the J end by 4 bases, with 13 bases between. CDR3 length: 16 amino acids. The chain's CDR3 is CASSVATASFTGELFF. CDR3 nucleotide sequence: TGTGCCAGCAGCGTAGCTACGGCTAGTTTCACCGGGGAGCTGTTTTTT.

The sample holds a few counts of this clone. V is TRBV7-8 and J is TRBJ1-2; D may be TRBD1 (6 bases). The CDR3 runs to 14 residues. Germline assignment: CDR1 SGHVS and CDR2 FQNEAQ. Between the trimmed V and J ends, which lost 5 bases and 4 bases, there was a span of 14 bases. CDR3 in DNA: TGTGCCAGCAGCCCCCGGGACACTACCTATGGCTACACCTTC. Translation gives CASSPRDTTYGYTF. The full variable domain, with the rest looked up from reference TRBV7-8 and TRBJ1-2, is GAGVSQSPRYKVAKRGQDVALRCDPISGHVSLFWYQQALGQGPEFLTYFQNEAQLDKSGLPSDRFFAERPEGSVSTLKIQRTQQEDSAVYLCASSPRDTTYGYTFGSGTRLTVV.

The V call is TRBV5-6, the J call TRBJ1-1, with TRBD1 matching over 9 bases. The CDR3 is 14 amino acids. Germline assignment: CDR1 SGHDT and CDR2 YYEEEE. The trim removed 2 bases at V and 7 bases at J, leaving 6 bases unmatched. This chain's CDR3 is CASSFRDREIEAFF. The CDR3 nucleotides read TGTGCCAGCAGCTTCCGGGACAGGGAAATTGAAGCTTTCTTT.

This chain joins TRBV5-1 and TRBJ1-1; 8 bases align to TRBD1. The CDR3 sequence is 18 residues long. Trimming took 4 bases from V and 1 from J; bases not matched to a gene: 15. Germline assignment: CDR1 SGHRS and CDR2 YFSETQ. The DNA of the CDR3 is TGCGCCAGCAGCCTCTGGGGACAGGCTGGGTTCGGGAACACTGAAGCTTTCTTT. Its translation: CASSLWGQAGFGNTEAFF.

The V gene is TRBV6-6, the J gene TRBJ2-2; 8 bases match TRBD2. V lost 2 bases, J lost 5 bases, and 7 bases stayed unmatched. The CDR3 runs 16 residues. Germline CDR1 is MNHNY and CDR2 is SVGAGI (reference sequence). CDR3 sequence: CASSYLGASGTGELFF. In DNA, the CDR3 is TGTGCCAGCAGTTACCTTGGTGCTAGCGGGACCGGGGAGCTGTTTTTT.

The chain links TRBV5-1 to TRBJ1-1, with D possibly TRBD1 on 5 matching bases. Germline assignment: CDR1 SGHRS and CDR2 YFSETQ. V lost 7 bases and J 4 bases, leaving 11 bases between the germline ends. This CDR3 has 12 residues. The CDR3 reads CASRPGITEAFF. The CDR3 nucleotides read TGCGCCAGCCGGCCAGGGATCACTGAAGCTTTCTTT. Based on the CDR3 plus reference TRBV5-1 and TRBJ1-1, the full variable domain is KAGVTQTPRYLIKTRGQQVTLSCSPISGHRSVSWYQQTPGQGLQFLFEYFSETQRNKGNFPGRFSGRQFSNSRSEMNVSTLELGDSALYLCASRPGITEAFFGQGTRLTVV.

V is TRBV5-1 and J is TRBJ1-1; D unresolved. CDR1 and CDR2 (germline): SGHRS, YFSETQ. Trimming took off 2 bases at V and 0 bases at J, with 11 bases between the two ends. This CDR3 is 15 amino acids long. CDR3 nucleotide sequence: TGCGCCAGCAGCTTTGGACTTACCATGAACACTGAAGCTTTCTTT. This codes for CASSFGLTMNTEAFF.

This sequence joins TRBV5-4 and TRBJ1-4; D is undetermined. Per germline, CDR1 SGHNT and CDR2 YYREEE (reference sequence). V lost 0 bases to trimming and J lost 8 bases, with 11 bases between them. The CDR3 extends over 14 amino acids. The CDR3 region has the DNA TGTGCCAGCAGCTTGGCAGGCCGCGAGGAAAAACTGTTTTTT. Amino acids: CASSLAGREEKLFF.

Comment on this clone: The sample contains more than one DNA sequence encoding this CDR3. CDR3 amino acids: CASSLVTGNTEAFF. The CDR3, as DNA: TGCGCCAGCAGCTTGGTGACAGGAAACACTGAAGCTTTCTTT. V usage is TRBV5-1 and J usage is TRBJ1-1; maybe TRBD1 (6 bases). The CDR3 sequence is 14 residues long. Germline values: CDR1 SGHRS, CDR2 YFSETQ. V was clipped by 0 bases and J by 2 bases, with 8 bases between them.

The chain joins TRBV15 to TRBJ1-1; 10 bases line up with TRBD1. J lost 5 bases, V lost 1 base, and 7 bases had no gene match. The CDR3 runs 16 residues. CDR1 and CDR2 (germline): LNHNV, YYDKDF (reference sequence). The chain's CDR3 is CATSRGDRGLYTEAFF. Here the CDR3 DNA reads TGTGCCACCAGCAGAGGGGACAGGGGATTGTATACTGAAGCTTTCTTT.

The chain employs TRBV2 and TRBJ1-5; D is possibly TRBD1 (5 bases). CDR1 and CDR2 (germline): SNHLY, FYNNEI. The CDR3 loop spans 14 amino acids. V lost 8 bases and J lost 6, with 17 bases in between. CDR3 DNA: TGTGCCAGCCGACAGACCGATCCGGCTCAGCCCCAGCATTTT. This sequence encodes CASRQTDPAQPQHF.